This is a list of T cell receptor beta chains from one sample in a study of long-term antiretroviral therapy in people with HIV. Profiled with immunoSEQ multiplex PCR; TCRdb holds only in-frame clones, not every one. The top ten hold roughly 8% of the sample, which has some 17,000 clones, roughly 80% seen once. The source was unsorted PBMCs, collected 0.1 years after starting antiretroviral therapy. These receptors originate from a man between 18 and 35 years old with HIV. CDR3s include the opening cysteine and the closing phenylalanine or tryptophan. D genes are given only for firm matches. Clone sizes are given selectively: once, few, many, or a class where the clone is expanded.

J gene | D gene | V gene | clone size | CDR3 protein | CDR3 DNA
TRBJ2-7 | NA | TRBV4-3 | medium-sized | CASSQDRELYEQYF | TGCGCCAGCAGCCAAGACAGGGAACTCTACGAGCAGTACTTC
TRBJ1-3 | NA | TRBV9 | NA | CASSVGAGSGNTIYF | TGTGCCAGCAGCGTGGGAGCGGGCTCTGGAAACACCATATATTTT
TRBJ2-3 | NA | TRBV27 | NA | CASSLSGDLTDTQYF | TGTGCCAGCAGTTTGTCAGGGGATCTCACAGATACGCAGTATTTT
TRBJ2-7 | NA | TRBV28 | NA | CASLGNEQYF | TGTGCCAGCTTGGGTAACGAGCAGTACTTC
TRBJ1-4 | TRBD1 | TRBV27 | NA | CASSPTGTGGEKLFF | TGTGCCAGCAGTCCTACCGGGACAGGGGGGGAAAAACTGTTTTTT
TRBJ2-1 | TRBD2 | TRBV29-1 | NA | CSVWGLENEQFF | TGCAGCGTCTGGGGACTAGAGAATGAGCAGTTCTTC
TRBJ2-2 | NA | TRBV27 | NA | CASSSTYTGELFF | TGTGCCAGCAGTTCAACCTACACCGGGGAGCTGTTTTTT
TRBJ1-1 | NA | TRBV4-3 | NA | CASSQQDTLTEAFF | TGCGCCAGCAGCCAGCAAGATACTCTCACTGAAGCTTTCTTT
TRBJ2-3 | NA | TRBV6-5 | NA | CASSYRGDTQYF | TGTGCCAGCAGTTATAGGGGAGATACGCAGTATTTT
TRBJ2-1 | TRBD2 | TRBV27 | NA | CASSQTWTSPYNEQFF | TGTGCCAGCAGTCAAACATGGACTAGCCCATACAATGAGCAGTTCTTC
TRBJ2-1 | NA | TRBV2 | NA | CASSFSTSSVSSYNEQFF | TGTGCCAGCAGTTTTTCGACCTCTAGCGTCAGCTCCTACAATGAGCAGTTCTTC
TRBJ2-2 | NA | TRBV5-1 | NA | CASCTGVGTGELFF | TGCGCCAGCTGCACCGGAGTCGGCACCGGGGAGCTGTTTTTT
TRBJ1-1 | NA | TRBV4-3 | NA | CASSQGTGVSSVNTEAFF | TGCGCCAGCAGCCAAGGAACCGGGGTATCCTCTGTGAACACTGAAGCTTTCTTT
TRBJ2-1 | NA | TRBV5-5 | NA | CASSLGPTFGNEQFF | TGTGCCAGCAGCCTGGGACCCACTTTCGGCAATGAGCAGTTCTTC
TRBJ1-2 | NA | TRBV27 | NA | CASSMDSGDYGYTF | TGTGCCAGCAGTATGGATTCAGGAGACTATGGCTACACCTTC
TRBJ1-1 | TRBD1 | TRBV10-2 | NA | CASSDPRPDRANTEAFF | TGCGCCAGCAGTGATCCCCGTCCGGACAGGGCGAACACTGAAGCTTTCTTT
TRBJ2-7 | NA | TRBV4-3 | NA | CASSQNRDFLYEQYF | TGCGCCAGCAGCCAGAACCGGGACTTCCTCTACGAGCAGTACTTC